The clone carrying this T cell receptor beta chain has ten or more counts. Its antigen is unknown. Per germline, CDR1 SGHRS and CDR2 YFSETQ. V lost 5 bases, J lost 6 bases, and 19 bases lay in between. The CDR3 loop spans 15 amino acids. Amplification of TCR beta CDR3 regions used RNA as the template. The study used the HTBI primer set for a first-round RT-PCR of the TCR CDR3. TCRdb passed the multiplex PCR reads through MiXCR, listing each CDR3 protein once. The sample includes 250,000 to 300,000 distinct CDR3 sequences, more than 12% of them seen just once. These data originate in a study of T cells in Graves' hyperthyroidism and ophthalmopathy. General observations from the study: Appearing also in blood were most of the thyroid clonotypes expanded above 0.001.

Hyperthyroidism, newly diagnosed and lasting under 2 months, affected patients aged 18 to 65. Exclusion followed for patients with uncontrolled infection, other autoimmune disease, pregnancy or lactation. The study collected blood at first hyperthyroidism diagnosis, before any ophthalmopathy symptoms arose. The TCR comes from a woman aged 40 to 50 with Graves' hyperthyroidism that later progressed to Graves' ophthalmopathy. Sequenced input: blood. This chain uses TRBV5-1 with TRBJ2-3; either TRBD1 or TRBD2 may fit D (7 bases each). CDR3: CASRPSSGQVDTQYF. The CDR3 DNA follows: TGCGCCAGCAGACCGTCTAGCGGACAGGTGGATACGCAGTATTTT. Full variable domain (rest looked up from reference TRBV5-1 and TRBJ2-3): KAGVTQTPRYLIKTRGQQVTLSCSPISGHRSVSWYQQTPGQGLQFLFEYFSETQRNKGNFPGRFSGRQFSNSRSEMNVSTLELGDSALYLCASRPSSGQVDTQYFGPGTRLTVL.